The clone carrying this T cell receptor beta chain has ten or more counts. Antigen: not known. Time point noted: longitudinal time-point 3. The CDR3 is made up of 17 amino acids. Trimming cost V 4 bases and J 3 bases, with 19 bases left between them. From germline, CDR1 is SEHNR and CDR2 FQNEAQ (reference sequence). The data originate from a study of neurological immune-mediated disorders. Overall study findings and caveats: HTLV-1-associated myelopathy showed the most TCR clonal expansion; multiple sclerosis the least, below healthy controls.

Synthesis of cDNA was accomplished via 5'RACE employing 10-nucleotide random UMIs. Via MiXCR, TCRdb re-called the 5' RACE reads, giving one row per CDR3 protein. Of around 100,000 distinct CDR3 sequences listed, 10% to 12% are singletons. The sample consisted of PBMCs. This receptor was identified in a female donor with HTLV-1-associated myelopathy (HAM/TSP). The chain has TRBV7-9 and TRBJ2-4; D not resolved. Written as DNA, the CDR3 is TGTGCCAGCAGCTCCCGGCAGGTGGAGTTTGGCAAAAACATTCAGTACTTC. Residues: CASSSRQVEFGKNIQYF. The variable domain in full, completed from reference TRBV7-9 and TRBJ2-4, reads DTGVSQNPRHKITKRGQNVTFRCDPISEHNRLYWYRQTLGQGPEFLTYFQNEAQLEKSRLLSDRFSAERPKGSFSTLEIQRTEQGDSAMYLCASSSRQVEFGKNIQYFGAGTRLSVL.